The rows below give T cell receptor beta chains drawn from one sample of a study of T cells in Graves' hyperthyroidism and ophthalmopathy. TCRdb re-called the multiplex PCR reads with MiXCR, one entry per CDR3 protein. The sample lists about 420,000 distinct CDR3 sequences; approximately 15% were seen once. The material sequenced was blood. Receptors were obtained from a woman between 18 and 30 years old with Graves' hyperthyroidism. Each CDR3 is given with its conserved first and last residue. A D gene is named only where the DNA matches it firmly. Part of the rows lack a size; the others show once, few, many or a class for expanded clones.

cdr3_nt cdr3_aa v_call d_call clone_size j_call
TGCGCCAGCAGCACCGGGACAGGGGGCGCCTGGACCGGGGAGCTGTTTTTT CASSTGTGGAWTGELFF TRBV5-1 TRBD1 . TRBJ2-2
TGTGCCAGCAGGATGAGGCGGGGAGCCTACGAGCAGTACTTC CASRMRRGAYEQYF TRBV12-3/TRBV12-4 . many TRBJ2-7
TGTGCCAGCAGCTTTACCTCGGGACAGCCCGTCCTCACCGGGGAGCTGTTTTTT CASSFTSGQPVLTGELFF TRBV5-5 TRBD1 few TRBJ2-2
TGCGCCAGCAGCTTGGATGTCGGGTTTGATGGCTACACCTTC CASSLDVGFDGYTF TRBV5-1 . . TRBJ1-2
TGCAGCGCTATGCCCACCTTCGGGGGATATGGCTACACCTTC CSAMPTFGGYGYTF TRBV29-1 . many TRBJ1-2
TGTGCCAGCGGGACAGCGGGCAATCAGCCCCAGCATTTT CASGTAGNQPQHF TRBV2 TRBD1 many TRBJ1-5
TGCGCCAGCAGCCAAACAGTTGTCTACGAGCAGTACTTC CASSQTVVYEQYF TRBV4-1 . . TRBJ2-7
TGTGCCAGCAGCCCACTCCCCGGCACGGGGATAAAACTGTTTTTT CASSPLPGTGIKLFF TRBV7-8 . many TRBJ1-4
TGTGCCAGCAGCTTACTTCGGGCGCCGGCCGGGGAGCTGTTTTTT CASSLLRAPAGELFF TRBV7-2 . many TRBJ2-2
TGCAGCGTCTTTTCCGGGGCCTACAATGAGCAGTTCTTC CSVFSGAYNEQFF TRBV29-1 . many TRBJ2-1
TGTGCCAGCAGTTACGAGGCCTTCAGCACAGATACGCAGTATTTT CASSYEAFSTDTQYF TRBV6-6 . many TRBJ2-3
TGTGCCACCGGGGCGGGTAAAGAGACCCAGTACTTC CATGAGKETQYF TRBV7-9 . few TRBJ2-5
TGTGCCAGCAGTGAGGGACGGCAGAACACTGAAGCTTTCTTT CASSEGRQNTEAFF TRBV6-4 . many TRBJ1-1
TGTGCCAGCAGTCTGAGACAGGTCGACACTGAAGCTTTCTTT CASSLRQVDTEAFF TRBV27 . many TRBJ1-1
TGTGCCAGCAGCAATCGCGGGACAGCCCCCGGGGAGCTGTTTTTT CASSNRGTAPGELFF TRBV7-6 . . TRBJ2-2
TGTGCCAGCAGACCTTGGCAGGGCAATCAGCCCCAGCATTTT CASRPWQGNQPQHF TRBV2 . many TRBJ1-5
TGTGCCAGCAGCCCCACAACAGCAGGAAACACCATATATTTT CASSPTTAGNTIYF TRBV12-3/TRBV12-4 . many TRBJ1-3
TGCGCCAGCAGGGACGGGGCGGGGAATTCACCCCTCCACTTT CASRDGAGNSPLHF TRBV5-1 . . TRBJ1-6
TGTGCCATCAGTGAGGTGACGGTGTACAATGAGCAGTTCTTC CAISEVTVYNEQFF TRBV10-3 . few TRBJ2-1
TGTGCCAGCAGCTTATTCGGGGGGGGTACAGATACGCAGTATTTT CASSLFGGGTDTQYF TRBV7-8 TRBD2 . TRBJ2-3
TGTGCCAGCTCACCACCGAACCAGGGGATTGGCTACACCTTC CASSPPNQGIGYTF TRBV18 . . TRBJ1-2
TGTGCCAGCAGTTTAGTCCCGACAGGGGGCAATTCTGGAAACACCATATATTTT CASSLVPTGGNSGNTIYF TRBV12-3/TRBV12-4 TRBD1 many TRBJ1-3
TGTGCCAGCAGCTTAGTAATTGCGGGGGGGCTTACAGATACGCAGTATTTT CASSLVIAGGLTDTQYF TRBV7-2 TRBD2 many TRBJ2-3
TGCGCCAGCAGCCAAGGTCCAGGACTCGAATCCTACGAGCAGTACTTC CASSQGPGLESYEQYF TRBV4-3 . few TRBJ2-7
TGCAGTGCTAGAAGCGGGGGGATTGAGCAGTTCTTC CSARSGGIEQFF TRBV20-1 TRBD2 . TRBJ2-1
TGTGCCACCCGACCAGGGGGTTCAGGTGGAAACACCATATATTTT CATRPGGSGGNTIYF TRBV15 TRBD1 few TRBJ1-3
TGTGCCAGCAGGTCGGGACAGGGTAGAGAGCAGTACTTC CASRSGQGREQYF TRBV27 TRBD1 many TRBJ2-7
TGTGCCAGCAGCGGCCGACAGGTTTACGAGCAGTACTTC CASSGRQVYEQYF TRBV7-6 . many TRBJ2-7
TGTGCCGCGGGACAGGGCTCCCTCGGTAATCAGCCCCAGCATTTT CAAGQGSLGNQPQHF TRBV3-1 TRBD1 . TRBJ1-5
TGTGCCAGCAGCTCGACAGGGGGCTTCGTTGAAGCTTTCTTT CASSSTGGFVEAFF TRBV7-2 TRBD1 once TRBJ1-1
TGTGCCAGCAGTATCGACAGGGGGGTCGATGGCTACACCTTC CASSIDRGVDGYTF TRBV27 TRBD1 many TRBJ1-2
TGTGCCAGCAGCCGAACCGCTAGCGGGGGCCCCACAGATACGCAGTATTTT CASSRTASGGPTDTQYF TRBV3-1 TRBD2 few TRBJ2-3
TGCAGTGCAACACAGGGGGCTATAGAGACCCAGTACTTC CSATQGAIETQYF TRBV20-1 TRBD1 few TRBJ2-5
TGTGCCAGCAGCCCGACGGGGGCGGAGGGCTACACCTTC CASSPTGAEGYTF TRBV11-3 . many TRBJ1-2
TGTGCCAGCAGCTTAGATGTCGGACTAAGCGGGAGCTTAGAGAATGAGCAGTTCTTC CASSLDVGLSGSLENEQFF TRBV11-2 TRBD2 many TRBJ2-1
TGTGCCAGCAGTCAGGACAGAACTAACTATGGCTACACCTTC CASSQDRTNYGYTF TRBV6-1 . many TRBJ1-2
TGCAGTGCTCCCGGGACGGAGGACACCGGGGAGCTGTTTTTT CSAPGTEDTGELFF TRBV20-1 . few TRBJ2-2
TGTGCCAGCAGTTTGGTCGTGGTAGCTAAGGAAAACATTCAGTACTTC CASSLVVVAKENIQYF TRBV12-3/TRBV12-4 . . TRBJ2-4
TGTGCCAGCACCCACCCCCGGGACTACAATGAGCAGTTCTTC CASTHPRDYNEQFF TRBV28 . many TRBJ2-1
TGTGCCAGCAGCCAAGGGGTAGCGGACCATCAAGAGACCCAGTACTTC CASSQGVADHQETQYF TRBV3-1 . many TRBJ2-5
TGTGCCAGCAGCTTAGTGACAGGGAGGGAGCAGTTCTTC CASSLVTGREQFF TRBV7-2 . . TRBJ2-1
TGTGCCAGCAGTCGGGCCCTTGGGGCGAACACTGAAGCTTTCTTT CASSRALGANTEAFF TRBV5-6 . . TRBJ1-1
TGTGCCAGCTCACCCTCCGGGACAGGGAACGCAGATACGCAGTATTTT CASSPSGTGNADTQYF TRBV18 TRBD1 many TRBJ2-3
TGTGCCAGCAGTCTCCGGGGGGCCCAGTACTTC CASSLRGAQYF TRBV7-9 TRBD2 many TRBJ2-5
TGTGCCAGCAGCCAAGATACAGCCTCTGGGGCCAACGTCCTGACTTTC CASSQDTASGANVLTF TRBV4-2 . . TRBJ2-6
TGCGCCAGCAGCCTCTCCCCGGGAGAGACCCAGTACTTC CASSLSPGETQYF TRBV5-1 . few TRBJ2-5
TGCGCCAGCAGCTCGGAGAGTGGGGGTACCGGCTACAATGAGCAGTTCTTC CASSSESGGTGYNEQFF TRBV5-1 . few TRBJ2-1